Following are 32 T cell receptor beta chains from one sample sequenced in a study of T cell clonality in common variable immunodeficiency. TCRdb's table, derived via immunoSEQ multiplex PCR, lists solely in-frame clones and lacks some. This repertoire holds 55,000 or so clones, and none appear only once. Sequenced: peripheral blood mononuclear cells. These receptors were collected from a person aged 18-70 years in good health.

This clone was detected ten times or more. CDR3 in amino acids: CASSLEGQFRDNEQFF. The covered CDR3 bases are TGTGCCAGCAGCTTAGAGGGTCAGTTCCGCGACAATGAG. This chain links TRBV7-8 with TRBJ2-1; no reliable D call. Read coverage stops 3 residues before the CDR3 terminus; the germline J gene supplies the remainder. V lost 1 base, J lost 5 bases, and 15 bases lay in between. Germline CDR1 and CDR2: SGHVS and FQNEAQ. The CDR3 contains 16 residues.

This clone was picked up many times. The observed sequence ends 3 residues before the CDR3 terminus, with the missing tail filled in from the germline J gene. V usage is TRBV27 and J usage is TRBJ1-2; 9 bases are shared with TRBD1. V was pared by 5 bases and J by 6 bases, with 7 bases of the junction left unmatched. Germline CDR1 reads MNHEY; CDR2 reads SMNVEV (reference sequence). The CDR3 is 14 residues long. CDR3 in amino acids: CASSPTGTGNGYTF. CDR3 DNA, as far as it was read: TGTGCCAGCAGTCCAACGGGGACAGGGAATGGC.

This clone was counted many times. The missing CDR3 end, 3 residues past where the read stops, is filled in from the germline J gene. The chain recombines TRBV12-3 or TRBV12-4 with TRBJ2-1; no firm D call. With 5 bases removed from V and 9 bases from J, the gap between germline ends came to 20 bases. The CDR3 is 15 residues long. CDR3: CASSPRPGHSFEQFF. CDR3 DNA, as far as it was read: TGTGCCAGCAGTCCTCGACCCGGTCATAGCTTTGAG.

This clone has at least ten counts. The read ends 3 residues before the CDR3 terminus; that terminus is restored from the germline J gene. The V gene is TRBV7-7, the J gene TRBJ2-2; 7 nucleotides line up with TRBD1. The CDR3 sequence is 14 residues long. Trimming removed 5 bases from V and 4 bases from J; junction bases left unmatched: 4. Germline-derived CDR1 and CDR2 are SSHAT and FNYEAQ (reference sequence). The DNA read from the CDR3 is TGTGCCAGCAGCCTCGACAGGGTCACCGGGGAG. Its protein product is CASSLDRVTGE. From start to end, the CDR3 is CASSLDRVTGELFF.

This clone has a count of ten or more. CDR3 bases read: TGCAGTGCTAGATCACAGGGGGCGCCCCCAGATACG. It is translated as CSARSQGAPPDT. The whole CDR3 protein reads CSARSQGAPPDTQYF. The V call is TRBV20-1, the J call TRBJ2-3, with 9 bases that match TRBD1. The sequenced fragment ends 3 residues before the CDR3 boundary, so the rest is inferred from the germline J gene. The CDR3 is 15 amino acids. V lost 2 bases and J lost 4; bases outside the gene matches: 7. In germline, CDR1 is DFQATT, CDR2 SNEGSKA (reference sequence).

About this clone: The read terminates 3 residues ahead of where the CDR3 ends, so the germline J gene completes it. This chain uses TRBV7-2 with TRBJ1-1; D may be TRBD1 (5 bases). The CDR3 length is 14 residues. Germline V gives CDR1 SGHTA, CDR2 FQGNSA. V dropped 7 bases and J dropped 5 bases, with 17 bases sitting between them. The covered CDR3 bases are TGTGCCAGCACCATTGCAGGCCGGGGGACTGAA. This translates into CASTIAGRGTE. The whole CDR3 sequence is CASTIAGRGTEAFF.

In its sample, this clone was seen many times. The read comes to an end 3 residues before the CDR3 does, leaving the germline J gene to fill in the end. The chain has TRBV28 and TRBJ1-2; TRBD1 aligns across 8 bases. The CDR3 spans 13 residues. Germline V gene sequence: CDR1 MDHEN, CDR2 SYDVKM. The CDR3 is CASSLGQGEGYTF. Incomplete CDR3 DNA: TGTGCCAGCAGTTTAGGACAGGGAGAAGGC.

The sample holds many counts of this clone. CDR3 DNA (partial): TGTGCCAGCAGCACCCGGGGGGGGAAAAACAATGAG. This codes for CASSTRGGKNNE. The CDR3 in its entirety is CASSTRGGKNNEQFF. V is TRBV11-2 and J is TRBJ2-1, with 8 bases lining up with TRBD2. The read finishes 3 residues shy of the CDR3 end, and the germline J gene is used to complete it. This CDR3 comprises 15 residues. J gave up 5 bases and V 5 bases, and 8 bases lay outside the gene matches. CDR1 and CDR2 (germline): SGHAT, FQNNGV.

This clone showed up many times. The read falls 3 residues short of the CDR3 end, and the missing part is taken from the germline J gene. J is TRBJ2-7 and V is TRBV20-1, with 8 bases matching TRBD2. Germline CDR1 DFQATT, CDR2 SNEGSKA (reference sequence). With V trimmed by 6 bases and J by 2 bases, 18 bases remained unmatched. The CDR3 extends over 17 amino acids. CDR3 loop: CSARPMLGLAGPYEQYF. CDR3 DNA, as far as it was read: TGCAGTGCCCGACCGATGTTGGGCCTAGCGGGCCCCTACGAG.

This clone was counted many times. The read gets to within 3 residues of the CDR3 end, and the germline J gene fills in the rest. The chain joins TRBV5-1 to TRBJ2-1; 11 bases are a match to TRBD2. Germline CDR1 and CDR2: SGHRS and YFSETQ. The CDR3 totals 15 residues. V lost 5 bases, J lost 7 bases, and 8 bases stayed unmatched. Here the CDR3 reads CASRTTSGSVNEQFF. CDR3 bases read: TGCGCCAGCAGAACTACTAGCGGGAGTGTTAATGAG.

In the case of this clone: The read ends 3 residues early relative to the CDR3; the germline J gene fills the gap. This chain uses TRBV19 with TRBJ1-3; no firm D call. CDR3 size: 15 residues. Germline V gene sequence: CDR1 LNHDA, CDR2 SQIVND (reference sequence). Trimming removed 6 bases from V and 0 bases from J, with 12 bases in between. The CDR3 spells CASRQSGNSGNTIYF. CDR3 DNA, as far as it was read: TGTGCCAGTAGACAGAGCGGTAACTCTGGAAACACC. Full variable domain (rest looked up from reference TRBV19 and TRBJ1-3): DGGITQSPKYLFRKEGQNVTLSCEQNLNHDAMYWYRQDPGQGLRLIYYSQIVNDFQKGDIAEGYSVSREKKESFPLTVTSAQKNPTAFYLCASRQSGNSGNTIYFGEGSWLTVV.

Many counts were recorded for this clone. Read sequence stops 3 residues before the CDR3 end, and the germline J gene provides the missing end. The chain uses TRBV12-3 or TRBV12-4 and TRBJ2-2; perhaps TRBD1 as D (6 bases). The CDR3 extends over 15 amino acids. The ends were cut back, 3 bases at V and 5 bases at J, with 13 bases in the middle. The CDR3 bases that were read are TGTGCCAGCAGTTTTCGAGGGGGACATACCGGGGAG. Amino acids: CASSFRGGHTGE. The complete CDR3 sequence is CASSFRGGHTGELFF.

This clone was detected many times. The CDR3 extends 3 residues past the end of the read, so its final part is completed from the germline J gene. This sequence joins TRBV7-3 and TRBJ2-1, with 10 bases lining up with TRBD1. J gave up 7 bases and V 5 bases, and 8 bases lay outside the gene matches. CDR3 length: 15 amino acids. In germline, CDR1 is SGHTA, CDR2 FQGTGA. The CDR3 loop reads CASSKQTGGLNEQFF. The covered CDR3 bases are TGTGCCAGCAGCAAACAGACAGGGGGCTTGAATGAG.

This clone has at least ten counts. The CDR3 extends 3 residues past the end of the read, so its final part is completed from the germline J gene. The chain has TRBV19 and TRBJ2-7, with TRBD2 identical over 10 bases. With 4 bases clipped from V and 4 bases from J, the junction kept 7 bases outside the gene matches. Germline CDR1 LNHDA, CDR2 SQIVND (reference sequence). The CDR3 length is 15 residues. The CDR3 bases that were read are TGTGCCAGTAGTAGAACCGGGACTAGCGAATACGAG. As protein: CASSRTGTSEYE. The entire CDR3 sequence reads CASSRTGTSEYEQYF.

Many counts were recorded for this clone. The read gets to within 3 residues of the CDR3 end, and the germline J gene fills in the rest. The chain uses TRBV5-4 and TRBJ2-1, with TRBD2 matching 7 bases. J was trimmed by 8 bases and V by 1 base; bases with no gene match: 6. The germline V gene has CDR1 SGHNT and CDR2 YYREEE (reference sequence). The CDR3 is 14 residues long. The part of the CDR3 DNA that was read is TGTGCCAGCAGCTTGAGGCGGGAGCGCTATGAG. Protein: CASSLRRERYE. The whole CDR3 protein is CASSLRRERYEQFF. The full variable domain, with the rest looked up from reference TRBV5-4 and TRBJ2-1, is ETGVTQSPTHLIKTRGQQVTLRCSSQSGHNTVSWYQQALGQGPQFIFQYYREEENGRGNFPPRFSGLQFPNYSSELNVNALELDDSALYLCASSLRRERYEQFFGPGTRLTVL.

A remark on this clone: The CDR3 is cut off 3 residues early in the read; its end comes from the germline J gene. The chain has TRBV19 and TRBJ2-1, with D maybe TRBD2 (6 bases). The CDR3 has 14 amino acids. V lost 3 bases to trimming and J lost 7 bases, with 13 bases between them. Looked up from germline, CDR1 is LNHDA and CDR2 is SQIVND (reference sequence). CDR3 loop: CASSIPSVGNEQFF. The DNA read from the CDR3 is TGTGCCAGTAGTATCCCTAGCGTGGGTAATGAG.

This clone has ten or more counts. The CDR3 sequence is CASSLPLVGRGSYNEQFF. The DNA read from the CDR3 is TGTGCCAGCAGCTTGCCTCTGGTGGGCAGGGGGTCCTACAATGAG. The chain joins TRBV13 to TRBJ2-1; 7 bases match TRBD1. The CDR3 end lies 3 residues beyond the end of the read and is filled in from the germline J gene. From germline, CDR1 is PRHDT and CDR2 FYEKMQ (reference sequence). V was clipped by 3 bases and J by 1 base; unmatched bases: 12. CDR3 size: 18 residues.

A word on this clone: The read gets to within 3 residues of the CDR3 end, and the germline J gene fills in the rest. The V gene is TRBV7-9, the J gene TRBJ2-1, with unresolved D. Per the germline V gene, CDR1 is SEHNR and CDR2 is FQNEAQ (reference sequence). Trimming cost V 7 bases and J 5 bases, with 18 bases left between them. The CDR3 is made up of 15 amino acids. CDR3 amino acids: CASTTLTRPNNEQFF. The DNA read from the CDR3 is TGTGCCAGCACCACCCTTACGAGGCCCAACAATGAG.

This clone was seen at least ten times. Read coverage stops 3 residues before the CDR3 terminus; the germline J gene supplies the remainder. V gene TRBV20-1 combines with J gene TRBJ2-7; 7 nucleotides match TRBD1. Trimming took 5 bases from V and 5 from J; bases not matched to a gene: 9. The germline CDR1 and CDR2 sequences are DFQATT and SNEGSKA (reference sequence). The CDR3 length is 13 residues. CDR3 region: CSARRQGSHEQYF. CDR3 DNA (partial): TGCAGTGCTCGACGACAGGGTTCCCACGAG.

This clone was observed many times. Sequencing ends 3 residues short of the CDR3 end; the germline J gene provides the rest. This chain uses TRBV18 with TRBJ2-7; the match to TRBD2 covers 9 bases. Germline values: CDR1 KGHSH, CDR2 LQKENI. CDR3 length: 14 amino acids. The trim removed 3 bases at V and 4 bases at J, leaving 4 bases unmatched. CDR3 DNA, as far as it was read: TGTGCCAGCTCACCGACTAGCGGTCCTTACGAG. Amino acid sequence: CASSPTSGPYE. The whole CDR3 protein reads CASSPTSGPYEQYF.

Comment on this clone: The sequenced fragment ends 3 residues before the CDR3 boundary, so the rest is inferred from the germline J gene. The chain has TRBV7-3 and TRBJ2-1, with 8 positions matching TRBD2. Per germline, CDR1 SGHTA and CDR2 FQGTGA. The V gene end was trimmed by 5 bases and the J gene end by 9 bases; junction bases not matched to a gene: 9. CDR3 length equals 14 residues. The CDR3 spells CASSLSGTRGEQFF. CDR3 bases read: TGTGCCAGCAGCCTCTCCGGGACTAGAGGTGAG.

This clone was seen at least ten times. The read stops 3 residues short of the end of the CDR3; the missing end is completed from the germline J gene. V usage is TRBV7-7 and J usage is TRBJ2-1; TRBD2 agrees at 11 bases. The CDR3 has 15 amino acids. V was clipped by 1 base and J by 7 bases; unmatched bases: 3. Germline assignment: CDR1 SSHAT and CDR2 FNYEAQ (reference sequence). CDR3 sequence reads: CASSLEASGRNEQFF. The DNA read from the CDR3 is TGTGCCAGCAGCTTAGAGGCTAGCGGGAGGAATGAG. The complete variable domain, with remaining parts taken from reference TRBV7-7 and TRBJ2-1, reads GAGVSQSPRYKVTKRGQDVTLRCDPISSHATLYWYQQALGQGPEFLTYFNYEAQPDKSGLPSDRFSAERPEGSISTLTIQRTEQRDSAMYRCASSLEASGRNEQFFGPGTRLTVL.

This clone has a count of ten or more. Read sequence stops 3 residues before the CDR3 end, and the germline J gene provides the missing end. The chain uses TRBV20-1 and TRBJ1-1, with D possibly matching TRBD1 (5 bases). The germline CDR1 and CDR2 sequences are DFQATT and SNEGSKA (reference sequence). V lost 3 bases to trimming and J lost 4 bases, with 12 bases between them. This CDR3 spans 13 amino acids. CDR3 in amino acids: CSAREGEGTEAFF. The CDR3 bases that were read are TGCAGTGCTAGGGAAGGGGAGGGCACTGAA.

This clone was seen many times. From the germline J gene comes the end of the CDR3, since the read stops 3 residues before it. This chain uses TRBV7-2 with TRBJ2-5; D is unresolved. CDR3 length: 13 amino acids. V shed 1 base and J shed 4 bases, with 7 bases lying between them. Looked up from germline, CDR1 is SGHTA and CDR2 is FQGNSA. CDR3 DNA (partial): TGTGCCAGCAGCTTAGATTCTTCAGAGACC. Its protein is CASSLDSSET. The full CDR3 protein reads CASSLDSSETQYF. Full variable domain (rest looked up from reference TRBV7-2 and TRBJ2-5): GAGVSQSPSNKVTEKGKDVELRCDPISGHTALYWYRQSLGQGLEFLIYFQGNSAPDKSGLPSDRFSAERTGGSVSTLTIQRTQQEDSAVYLCASSLDSSETQYFGPGTRLLVL.

This clone was found a few times. The read halts 3 residues ahead of the CDR3 end, with the missing end drawn from the germline J gene. J is TRBJ2-7 and V is TRBV18; 12 bases are shared with TRBD1. Germline V gives CDR1 KGHSH, CDR2 LQKENI. The CDR3 is 14 amino acids. The V segment lost 3 bases and the J segment 6 bases; nucleotides outside the gene matches: 3. The CDR3 region is CASSPGQGASEQYF. The sequenced CDR3 bases are TGTGCCAGCTCACCGGGACAGGGGGCGTCCGAG. The full variable domain, in which reference TRBV18 and TRBJ2-7 provide the parts outside the CDR3, is NAGVMQNPRHLVRRRGQEARLRCSPMKGHSHVYWYRQLPEEGLKFMVYLQKENIIDESGMPKERFSAEFPKEGPSILRIQQVVRGDSAAYFCASSPGQGASEQYFGPGTRLTVT.

This clone was seen at least ten times. Read coverage stops 3 residues before the CDR3 terminus; the germline J gene supplies the remainder. This chain connects TRBV20-1 to TRBJ1-4; 8 bases line up with TRBD1. Germline CDR1 reads DFQATT; CDR2 reads SNEGSKA (reference sequence). This CDR3 is built from 15 residues. Unmatched junction bases numbered 4, after V lost 3 bases and J lost 1 base. The part of the CDR3 DNA that was read is TGCAGTGCTAGCATGGACAGGGAAACTAATGAAAAA. Translating gives CSASMDRETNEK. The CDR3 as a whole reads CSASMDRETNEKLFF.

This clone has a handful of counts. The observed sequence ends 3 residues before the CDR3 terminus, with the missing tail filled in from the germline J gene. Within the sample, other DNA sequences also encode this same CDR3. The rearrangement links TRBV5-6 to TRBJ2-1; weak D call: TRBD1 (5 bases). Between the trimmed V and J ends, which lost 2 bases and 6 bases, there was a span of 9 bases. The CDR3 totals 13 residues. Germline CDR1 SGHDT, CDR2 YYEEEE. CDR3 bases read: TGTGCCAGCAGCTTAGGTAGGGGCAATGAG. Amino acid sequence: CASSLGRGNE. In full, the CDR3 is CASSLGRGNEQFF.

This clone was recorded many times. The observed sequence ends 3 residues before the CDR3 terminus, with the missing tail filled in from the germline J gene. The chain uses TRBV11-2 and TRBJ2-2; D remains unclear. CDR1 SGHAT and CDR2 FQNNGV come from the germline V gene. The germline V and J ends were trimmed by 5 bases and 5 bases, with 9 bases remaining between them. CDR3 length: 13 residues. This chain's CDR3 is CASSRALTGELFF. The covered CDR3 bases are TGTGCCAGCAGCAGAGCTCTGACCGGGGAG.

This clone was seen ten or more times. The read stops 3 residues short of the end of the CDR3; the missing end is completed from the germline J gene. V gene TRBV2 combines with J gene TRBJ2-1, with 12 bases identical to TRBD2. CDR1 is SNHLY, CDR2 FYNNEI, per germline. With V trimmed by 5 bases and J by 4 bases, 3 bases remained unmatched. The CDR3 loop spans 15 amino acids. CDR3 bases read: TGTGCCAGCAGTAGGACTAGCGGGAATTACAATGAG. It codes for CASSRTSGNYNE. The CDR3 in its entirety is CASSRTSGNYNEQFF.

This clone occurred many times. The missing CDR3 end, 3 residues past where the read stops, is filled in from the germline J gene. The chain has TRBV28 and TRBJ2-7, with 10 positions matching TRBD2. The V gene's germline CDR1 is MDHEN and CDR2 SYDVKM. CDR3 size: 15 residues. Trimming removed 7 bases from V and 2 bases from J; junction bases left unmatched: 8. The covered CDR3 bases are TGTGCCAGCAACCTACTAGCGGGATCCACCTACGAG. This translates into CASNLLAGSTYE. The full CDR3 is CASNLLAGSTYEQYF.

This clone has a count of ten or more. The missing CDR3 end, 3 residues past where the read stops, is filled in from the germline J gene. V usage is TRBV30 and J usage is TRBJ1-3; D unresolved. Germline-derived CDR1 and CDR2 are GTSNPN and SVGIG (reference sequence). Trimming pared 4 bases from V and 7 bases from J, leaving 11 bases between. CDR3 length: 12 amino acids. The covered CDR3 bases are TGTGCCTGGAAAGGAATAGGGAACACC. It encodes CAWKGIGNT. The whole CDR3 protein reads CAWKGIGNTIYF.

About this clone: The CDR3 extends 3 residues past the end of the read, so its final part is completed from the germline J gene. V usage is TRBV7-2 and J usage is TRBJ1-5, with 7 bases lining up with TRBD1. Germline loops: CDR1 SGHTA, CDR2 FQGNSA. V gave up 6 bases and J gave up 9 bases; unmatched junction bases: 11. CDR3 size: 14 residues. CDR3 DNA, as far as it was read: TGTGCCAGCAGTTCTGACAGGGCTTGGTCGCCC. Translated, it gives CASSSDRAWSP. The complete CDR3 reads CASSSDRAWSPQHF. The entire variable domain, with the rest obtained from reference TRBV7-2 and TRBJ1-5, is as follows: GAGVSQSPSNKVTEKGKDVELRCDPISGHTALYWYRQSLGQGLEFLIYFQGNSAPDKSGLPSDRFSAERTGGSVSTLTIQRTQQEDSAVYLCASSSDRAWSPQHFGDGTRLSIL.